These 19 T cell receptor beta chains share one sample of origin, sequenced in a study of OX40 agonist ivuxolimab in advanced cancers. Profiling relied on immunoSEQ multiplex PCR, and the TCRdb table lists in-frame clones only, not all of them. The profile shows about 55,000 clones, 86% of them singletons. The material was CD4+ or CD8+ T cells sorted from blood, obtained in a trial of the OX40 agonist ivuxolimab. The receptors stem from an adult with an advanced solid tumor such as melanoma, head and neck, liver or kidney cancer.

This clone was detected only a few times. The V call is TRBV12-5, the J call TRBJ1-1; 7 bases agree with TRBD1. Germline-derived CDR1 and CDR2 are LGHNT and FRNRAP. V lost 5 bases and J lost 7; bases outside the gene matches: 10. This CDR3 contains 14 residues. CDR3 nucleotide sequence: TGTGCTAGTGGTCTGGACAGGATCTTGGTTGAAGCTTTCTTT. Protein product: CASGLDRILVEAFF.

This chain uses TRBV7-9 with TRBJ2-2, with D tentatively TRBD2 (5 bases). The CDR3 covers 15 residues. The germline V and J ends were trimmed by 1 base and 1 base, with 7 bases remaining between them. Germline values: CDR1 SEHNR, CDR2 FQNEAQ (reference sequence). The CDR3 loop reads CASSLEGENTGELFF. In DNA form, the CDR3 reads TGTGCCAGCAGCTTAGAGGGAGAGAACACCGGGGAGCTGTTTTTT.

This chain connects TRBV6-6 to TRBJ1-1, with TRBD1 matching over 8 bases. V shed 5 bases and J 1 base; nucleotides not matched to a gene: 3. Germline lookup yields CDR1 MNHNY and CDR2 SVGAGI (reference sequence). The CDR3 loop spans 14 amino acids. Written as DNA, the CDR3 is TGTGCCAGCAGTCCAGGGGGCCCGAACACTGAAGCTTTCTTT. The encoded protein is CASSPGGPNTEAFF.

This rearrangement joins TRBV6-6 to TRBJ1-2; D unresolved. CDR1 and CDR2 from the germline V gene are MNHNY and SVGAGI (reference sequence). The germline V and J ends were trimmed by 2 bases and 8 bases, with 9 bases remaining between them. The CDR3 contains 12 residues. In DNA form, the CDR3 reads TGTGCCAGCAGTTACGGGGAAGGGGGCTACACCTTC. This translates into CASSYGEGGYTF.

This chain connects TRBV14 to TRBJ1-2; 7 bases align to TRBD1. The CDR3 spans 17 residues. With V trimmed by 2 bases and J by 1 base, 10 bases remained unmatched. Germline V gene data show CDR1 as SGHDN and CDR2 as FVKESK. This CDR3 is CASSQLPGQSINYGYTF. CDR3 bases: TGTGCCAGCAGCCAACTGCCGGGACAGTCCATTAACTATGGCTACACCTTC.

This sequence joins TRBV7-9 and TRBJ2-1; D remains unclear. Germline assignment: CDR1 SEHNR and CDR2 FQNEAQ (reference sequence). V was pared by 7 bases and J by 0 bases, with 16 bases between. This CDR3 region has 16 residues. Written as DNA, the CDR3 is TGTGCCAGCACCCCCGACTCTTTCAGCTCCTACAATGAGCAGTTCTTC. Translated, it gives CASTPDSFSSYNEQFF. The variable domain in full, with the rest retrieved from reference TRBV7-9 and TRBJ2-1, is DTGVSQNPRHKITKRGQNVTFRCDPISEHNRLYWYRQTLGQGPEFLTYFQNEAQLEKSRLLSDRFSAERPKGSFSTLEIQRTEQGDSAMYLCASTPDSFSSYNEQFFGPGTRLTVL.

The V gene is TRBV7-3, the J gene TRBJ2-1; D is undetermined. The CDR3 has 13 residues. The germline V gene encodes CDR1 SGHTA and CDR2 FQGTGA. The V and J ends lost 1 base and 7 bases respectively, with 8 bases between them. The CDR3: CASSLIGKNEQFF. In DNA form, the CDR3 reads TGTGCCAGCAGCTTAATAGGGAAGAATGAGCAGTTCTTC.

This chain uses TRBV7-9 with TRBJ2-2, with 7 bases aligning to TRBD1. J lost 5 bases, V lost 5 bases, and 8 bases had no gene match. The CDR3 is made up of 15 amino acids. Germline CDR1 SEHNR, CDR2 FQNEAQ (reference sequence). The CDR3 here is CASSQRQGSTGELFF. In nucleotides, the CDR3 is TGTGCCAGCAGCCAGCGACAGGGTAGTACCGGGGAGCTGTTTTTT.

The chain links TRBV11-3 to TRBJ2-2; TRBD1 or TRBD2 may be the D gene (5 bases each). CDR3 length: 15 residues. Trimming took off 5 bases at V and 4 bases at J, with 14 bases between the two ends. Germline V gives CDR1 SGHNT, CDR2 YENEEA. In DNA, the CDR3 is TGTGCCAGCAGCCCAGGGTTTGGGGGCACCGGGGAGCTGTTTTTT. It specifies CASSPGFGGTGELFF.

The chain carries TRBV6-6 and TRBJ1-1, with D unresolved. CDR1 MNHNY and CDR2 SVGAGI come from the germline V gene (reference sequence). The CDR3 extends over 13 amino acids. V lost 4 bases to trimming and J lost 2 bases, with 8 bases between them. The DNA for the CDR3 is TGTGCCAGCAGTTGGCAGCTTAACACTGAAGCTTTCTTT. Amino acids: CASSWQLNTEAFF.

J is TRBJ2-1 and V is TRBV5-6; a possible D gene is TRBD2 (6 bases). Deletions cut 2 bases from V and 9 bases from J, with 15 bases between. This CDR3 is 14 amino acids long. The germline CDR1 and CDR2 sequences are SGHDT and YYEEEE. The CDR3 region has the DNA TGTGCCAGCAGCTTCCGGGCCCTGGGGGGTGAGCAGTTCTTC. Its protein is CASSFRALGGEQFF.

Concerning this clone itself: The CDR3 ends on some other residue instead of the conserved phenylalanine or tryptophan, so this is likely a read error. The CDR3 here is CASSERDRSSYNSPLHL. Written as DNA, the CDR3 is TGTGCCAGCAGCGAGAGGGACAGGAGCTCCTATAATTCACCCCTCCACCTT. The chain combines TRBV2 with TRBJ1-6; TRBD1 aligns across 8 bases. The CDR3 has 17 amino acids. Trimming took 6 bases from V and 0 from J; bases not matched to a gene: 7. Germline V gene data show CDR1 as SNHLY and CDR2 as FYNNEI.

The chain uses TRBV6-6 and TRBJ1-5; D not resolved. Trimming removed 6 bases at V and 3 bases at J, with 15 bases between. The germline V gene has CDR1 MNHNY and CDR2 SVGAGI (reference sequence). This CDR3 spans 15 amino acids. The DNA for the CDR3 is TGTGCCAGCAGGGGTTCGAGCGGCAACAATCAGCCCCAGCATTTT. This gives the protein CASRGSSGNNQPQHF.

The chain is built from TRBV28 and TRBJ1-1; D call uncertain. This CDR3 comprises 14 residues. Germline values: CDR1 MDHEN, CDR2 SYDVKM. Trimming took 5 bases from V and 5 from J, leaving 15 bases between them. This CDR3 is CASSALGGSTEAFF. In DNA form, the CDR3 reads TGTGCCAGCAGTGCCTTGGGAGGTTCGACTGAAGCTTTCTTT.

The CDR3 sequence: CASSPSGVPADTQYF. The CDR3 bases are TGTGCCAGCAGCCCCTCGGGGGTCCCTGCAGATACGCAGTATTTT. The chain combines TRBV9 with TRBJ2-3; D is perhaps TRBD2 (6 bases). The CDR3 consists of 15 residues. The germline CDR1 and CDR2 sequences are SGDLS and YYNGEE. V was pared by 4 bases and J by 4 bases, with 16 bases between.

This rearrangement joins TRBV2 to TRBJ2-5; tentative D call: TRBD2 (7 bases). CDR1 is SNHLY and CDR2 is FYNNEI in the germline V gene. V lost 0 bases, J lost 5 bases, and 19 bases lay in between. The CDR3 runs to 17 residues. CDR3 sequence: CASSEAPQWGGQETQYF. Here the CDR3 DNA reads TGTGCCAGCAGTGAAGCGCCCCAGTGGGGGGGCCAGGAGACCCAGTACTTC.

A single count supports this clone. The V call is TRBV19, the J call TRBJ2-3, with a tentative D call TRBD1 (7 bases). This CDR3 is 15 amino acids long. Germline V gene data show CDR1 as LNHDA and CDR2 as SQIVND (reference sequence). V was shortened by 4 bases and J by 0 bases, with 11 bases between the two germline ends. Here the CDR3 DNA reads TGTGCCAGTAGTACGACAGGGACTAGCACAGATACGCAGTATTTT. Its translation: CASSTTGTSTDTQYF. Full variable domain (remainder filled in from reference TRBV19 and TRBJ2-3): DGGITQSPKYLFRKEGQNVTLSCEQNLNHDAMYWYRQDPGQGLRLIYYSQIVNDFQKGDIAEGYSVSREKKESFPLTVTSAQKNPTAFYLCASSTTGTSTDTQYFGPGTRLTVL.

The CDR3 sequence: CAPTDRRYEQYF. As DNA, the CDR3 is TGTGCCCCTACCGACAGAAGATACGAGCAGTACTTC. This rearrangement joins TRBV27 to TRBJ2-7, with a tentative D call TRBD1 (5 bases). The CDR3 has 12 residues. The germline gives CDR1 MNHEY, CDR2 SMNVEV (reference sequence). V was shortened by 11 bases and J by 4 bases, with 15 bases between the two germline ends.

This clone appeared once. The chain has TRBV5-6 and TRBJ2-1; 11 bases are shared with TRBD2. V shed 0 bases and J 0 bases; nucleotides not matched to a gene: 8. The CDR3 contains 19 residues. The germline V gene encodes CDR1 SGHDT and CDR2 YYEEEE. The CDR3 DNA is TGTGCCAGCAGCTTGGAGACGACTAGCGGGGATTCCTCCTACAATGAGCAGTTCTTC. As protein: CASSLETTSGDSSYNEQFF.